A selection of T cell receptor beta chains follows, all from one sample in a study of T-cell memory formation after mild COVID-19. TCRdb re-called the 5' RACE reads through MiXCR, storing one row per CDR3 protein. The sample has under 450,000 distinct CDR3 sequences, more than 20% seen once. The specimen was PBMCs or a T cell subset sorted from them (not recorded which). These receptors were obtained from a man aged 18 to 29 who had mild COVID-19 (a few samples of this study predate the infection). Cell type and time point are not known. CDR3s include the opening cysteine and the closing phenylalanine or tryptophan. The D gene is left open where the match is weak. Where a row states a size, it is once, few, many or the class of an expanded clone; other rows omit it.

d_gene | j_gene | abundance | len | v_gene | CDR3aa | CDR3nt
NA | TRBJ2-1 | NA | 17 | TRBV6-6 | CASSYPTFSLFHDEQFF | TGTGCCAGCAGTTACCCCACTTTTAGTCTCTTCCACGATGAGCAGTTCTTC
TRBD2 | TRBJ2-1 | NA | 16 | TRBV5-1 | CASSFRLAGGPEEQFF | TGCGCCAGCAGCTTCCGACTAGCGGGGGGGCCGGAGGAGCAGTTCTTC
NA | TRBJ2-2 | NA | 17 | TRBV11-2 | CASSDPAGALGTGELFF | TGTGCCAGCAGCGACCCAGCAGGGGCCCTCGGCACCGGGGAGCTGTTTTTT
NA | TRBJ1-1 | few | 15 | TRBV7-2 | CASSFSYQINTEAFF | TGTGCCAGCAGCTTTAGCTACCAAATAAACACTGAAGCTTTCTTT
NA | TRBJ1-2 | NA | 11 | TRBV10-2 | CASRVGYGYTF | TGCGCCAGCAGGGTTGGCTATGGCTACACCTTC
TRBD2 | TRBJ2-1 | many | 15 | TRBV5-1 | CASSLGLAGVDEQFF | TGCGCCAGCAGCTTGGGTCTAGCGGGGGTCGATGAGCAGTTCTTC
NA | TRBJ2-7 | NA | 16 | TRBV6-5 | CASSYFRGRTSYEQYF | TGTGCCAGCAGTTACTTTCGGGGCAGAACCTCCTACGAGCAGTACTTC
TRBD2 | TRBJ2-3 | NA | 15 | TRBV30 | CAWSRTSGGSDTQYF | TGTGCCTGGAGCCGGACTAGCGGGGGATCAGATACGCAGTATTTT
TRBD1 | TRBJ1-6 | many | 14 | TRBV12-3/TRBV12-4 | CASSFRGEGSPLHF | TGTGCCAGCAGTTTCAGGGGGGAAGGCTCACCCCTCCACTTT
TRBD1 | TRBJ1-2 | NA | 12 | TRBV20-1 | CSPHRDRWGLAF | TGCAGTCCTCACCGGGACAGATGGGGCCTAGCGTTC
NA | TRBJ2-1 | few | 15 | TRBV12-3/TRBV12-4 | CASSLRGNFYNEQFF | TGTGCCAGCAGTTTGCGGGGCAACTTCTACAATGAGCAGTTCTTC
NA | TRBJ2-1 | many | 12 | TRBV29-1 | CSVGFMGNEQFF | TGCAGCGTTGGTTTTATGGGCAATGAGCAGTTCTTC
TRBD2 | TRBJ2-3 | NA | 14 | TRBV5-1 | CASSRGTSEGTQYF | TGCGCCAGCAGCCGCGGGACTAGCGAAGGTACGCAGTATTTT
TRBD1 | TRBJ1-3 | many | 16 | TRBV5-1 | CASSGTGTSSGNTIYF | TGCGCCAGCAGCGGGACAGGGACTAGCTCTGGAAACACCATATATTTT
NA | TRBJ1-2 | few | 11 | TRBV5-4 | CASSLSDGYTF | TGTGCCAGCAGCTTATCGGACGGCTACACCTTC
TRBD1 | TRBJ1-2 | NA | 14 | TRBV7-6 | CASSPEDRGYGYTF | TGTGCCAGCAGCCCTGAGGACAGGGGGTATGGCTACACCTTC
TRBD2 | TRBJ2-5 | few | 14 | TRBV25-1 | CASSEMGAGGTQYF | TGTGCCAGCAGTGAGATGGGAGCGGGGGGGACCCAGTACTTC
TRBD2 | TRBJ2-1 | NA | 15 | TRBV19 | CASSASSGYYNEQFF | TGTGCCAGTAGTGCCTCTAGCGGCTACTACAATGAGCAGTTCTTC
TRBD2 | TRBJ2-1 | many | 16 | TRBV6-2/TRBV6-3 | CASSYSGGGMTHEQFF | TGTGCCAGCAGTTACTCAGGCGGGGGGATGACGCATGAGCAGTTCTTC
NA | TRBJ2-3 | few | 17 | TRBV11-2 | CASRRALATKSKDTQYF | TGTGCCTCCCGTAGGGCGCTAGCCACGAAATCTAAGGATACGCAGTATTTT
TRBD2 | TRBJ2-5 | many | 16 | TRBV6-2/TRBV6-3 | CASSTYSGGDKETQYF | TGTGCCAGCAGCACCTATAGCGGGGGGGACAAAGAGACCCAGTACTTC
NA | TRBJ1-1 | few | 15 | TRBV5-1 | CASTDRQGMNTEAFF | TGCGCCAGCACTGATCGGCAGGGGATGAACACTGAAGCTTTCTTT